This T cell receptor beta chain was captured by sequencing in a study of T cell repertoires in cytomegalovirus infection. The overall study: Peptides in the study included HLA-C-restricted and HLA-B-restricted CMV epitopes. Public TCR beta signatures marked donors with CMV infection and the matching HLA.

TCRdb reanalysed the reads using MiXCR and keeps one entry per CDR3 protein. The table has some 900,000 distinct CDR3 sequences, roughly 33% seen once. Worth noting for this clonotype: Its target is not known.

This CDR3 has 15 residues. Germline V CDR1 and CDR2: MNHGY, SAAAGT. Trimming stripped 6 bases from V and 3 bases from J, with 16 bases between. Sequencing was performed on cultured CD8+ T cells from PBMCs, taken from culture after CMV antigen stimulation. The chain couples TRBV6-8 to TRBJ2-3, with D tentatively TRBD1 or TRBD2 (5 bases each). The source is a human donor in good health (CMV status not recorded). Some clones in this sample may be carry-over from other donors' samples. Here the CDR3 reads CASSPGATLTDTQYF. CDR3 DNA: TGTGCCAGCAGCCCCGGGGCCACCCTAACAGATACGCAGTATTTT.